One and the same sample provided the 7 T cell receptor beta chains below, sequenced in a study of glioma-infiltrating T cells. TCR alpha and beta CDR3 regions were amplified from RNA using iRepertoire nested multiplex PCR. One entry per CDR3 protein results from TCRdb running MiXCR on the multiplex PCR reads. This table has around 130,000 distinct CDR3 sequences, about 25% appearing once. Sequencing input: glioma tissue, nonneoplastic brain tissue, or PBMCs (not recorded which). Receptors were obtained from a human donor with low-grade glioma or glioblastoma, undergoing nonglioma brain surgery, or in good health (not recorded which).

This chain links TRBV19 with TRBJ2-3; TRBD2 matches 10 bases. The CDR3 loop spans 15 amino acids. The germline V gene encodes CDR1 LNHDA and CDR2 SQIVND (reference sequence). The V and J ends lost 9 bases and 2 bases, in that order; junction bases with no gene match: 8. In DNA form, the CDR3 reads TGTGCCAGCCAGACTAGCGGGTATTTCACAGATACGCAGTATTTT. It codes for CASQTSGYFTDTQYF.

This clonotype was counted a few times. The chain joins TRBV29-1 to TRBJ2-3; D uncertain. Germline V CDR1 and CDR2: SQVTM, ANQGSEA. Trimming left V 2 bases short and J 2 bases short, with 11 bases between. The CDR3 is 14 amino acids. For the CDR3, the DNA is TGCAGCGTTGAATCGGGTGATCCCACAGATACGCAGTATTTT. Translation gives CSVESGDPTDTQYF.

This clonotype was counted between two and nine times. The chain combines TRBV7-2 with TRBJ1-1; D perhaps matches TRBD1 (5 bases). Trimming took 2 bases from V and 11 from J, leaving 12 bases between them. The germline V gene encodes CDR1 SGHTA and CDR2 FQGNSA. There are 12 residues in the CDR3. The CDR3 coding sequence is TGTGCCAGCAGCTTATCAGTAGGGGCCGCTTTCTTT. Protein sequence: CASSLSVGAAFF.

Turning to this clonotype: It may be a read error: a sequence one base away is much more abundant. This chain connects TRBV15 to TRBJ2-3, with TRBD2 as a possible D gene (5 bases). The CDR3 consists of 14 residues. From germline, CDR1 is LNHNV and CDR2 YYDKDF (reference sequence). The DNA for the CDR3 is TGTTCCACCAGCAGAGGGAAGGGAACAGATACGCAGTATTTT. Translation: CSTSRGKGTDTQYF.

The chain has TRBV6-2 or TRBV6-3 and TRBJ2-7; possible D gene TRBD1, 6 bases. With 2 bases removed from V and 2 bases from J, the gap between germline ends came to 16 bases. CDR1 is MNHEY and CDR2 is SVGEGT in the germline V gene. The CDR3 sequence is 16 residues long. In nucleotides, the CDR3 is TGTGCCAGCAGTTACCCCCGGACAGATCGAACCTACGAGCAGTACGTC. Translation: CASSYPRTDRTYEQYV.

This clonotype was seen a handful of times. This chain uses TRBV7-9 with TRBJ1-1; 7 bases are shared with TRBD1. Trimming took 5 bases from V and 1 from J; bases not matched to a gene: 10. CDR3 length: 16 amino acids. Germline V CDR1 and CDR2: SEHNR, FQNEAQ (reference sequence). CDR3 coding DNA: TGTGCCAGCAGCATCCCGGGACAGCGCTCGAACACTGAAGCTTTCTTT. Its protein product is CASSIPGQRSNTEAFF.

The table lists this clonotype with many counts. This CDR3 is CASSESGDQPQHF. The CDR3, as DNA: TGTGCCAGCAGCGAAAGTGGCGATCAGCCCCAGCATTTT. The rearrangement links TRBV7-8 to TRBJ1-5; D unclear. The ends were cut back, 5 bases at V and 5 bases at J, with 10 bases in the middle. Per the germline V gene, CDR1 is SGHVS and CDR2 is FQNEAQ. The CDR3 has 13 amino acids.